This T cell receptor beta chain emerged from a study of blood T cell repertoires in COVID-19. This table comes from immunoSEQ multiplex PCR, and its TCRdb copy is limited to in-frame clones, with some not included. Here the sample spans 250,000 to 400,000 clones, around 86% being singletons. The TCR comes from a man aged 50-60 years with active or convalescent COVID-19. The source material was peripheral blood.

The CDR3 DNA reads TGTGCCAGCAGCGTAATAAGTAGCGAAAGTCTGGATACGCAGTATTTT. This translates into CASSVISSESLDTQYF. This chain uses TRBV9 with TRBJ2-3, with D possibly matching TRBD2 (5 bases). V lost 1 base and J lost 6, with 18 bases in between. The CDR3 has 16 residues. CDR1 is SGDLS, CDR2 YYNGEE, per germline.